This entry describes one TCR beta chain. Profiling relied on immunoSEQ multiplex PCR, and the TCRdb table lists in-frame clones only, not all of them. The data contain 70,000 or so clones, around 74% of them seen just once; the ten biggest clones take up about 15%. V lost 6 bases and J 6 bases, leaving 15 bases between the germline ends. This CDR3 contains 14 residues. Per germline, CDR1 SNHLY and CDR2 FYNNEI. This sample was taken from a study of blood T cell repertoires in COVID-19. Seattle's cohort entered during active infection and was followed longitudinally. This chain links TRBV2 with TRBJ1-5; D unresolved. This sequence originates from a man in his sixties with COVID-19, enrolled during active disease. Specimen: peripheral blood. This CDR3 is CASSIRQTLQPQHF. In DNA form, the CDR3 reads TGTGCCAGCAGCATTAGACAAACTCTTCAGCCCCAGCATTTT. The full variable domain, with the rest looked up from reference TRBV2 and TRBJ1-5, is EPEVTQTPSHQVTQMGQEVILRCVPISNHLYFYWYRQILGQKVEFLVSFYNNEISEKSEIFDDQFSVERPDGSNFTLKIRSTKLEDSAMYFCASSIRQTLQPQHFGDGTRLSIL.